The T cell receptor (beta chain) described here comes from a study of OX40 agonist ivuxolimab in advanced cancers. Notes on the study in general: Both blood CD4+ and CD8+ T cells showed clonal growth by week 6 at 0.1 to 3.0 mg/kg.

Concerning this clone: Its specificity is not known.

Per the germline V gene, CDR1 is MGHRA and CDR2 is YSYEKL. The J segment lost 3 bases and the V segment lost 1 base, leaving 5 bases of the junction unmatched. The CDR3 is 19 amino acids. Using immunoSEQ multiplex PCR, the repertoire was profiled, and TCRdb retains in-frame clones only, with some absent. The repertoire includes about 84,000 clones, over 85% of them detected once, and about 10% sits in the top ten. Sample: CD4+ or CD8+ T cells sorted from blood, taken in a trial of the OX40 agonist ivuxolimab. This sequence originates from an adult with an advanced solid tumor such as melanoma, head and neck, liver or kidney cancer. The chain couples TRBV4-1 to TRBJ2-2, with 16 bases aligning to TRBD2. This CDR3 is CASSQVGTSGRADTGELFF. CDR3 nucleotides: TGCGCCAGCAGCCAAGTAGGGACTAGCGGGAGGGCCGACACCGGGGAGCTGTTTTTT.